A single sample is the source of the 4 T cell receptor beta chains below, sequenced in a study of CD8+ T cells in alopecia areata. Extracted RNA was reverse transcribed, and the resulting cDNA served as sequencing template. TCRdb's copy holds only in-frame clones and misses some; the assay was immunoSEQ multiplex PCR. This table holds approximately 100,000 clones, around 60% found once. Documented treatment: oral pan-JAK inhibitor, 5-10 mg twice daily. This specimen was CD8+ T cells sorted from blood, taken between weeks 55 and 65, from a patient treated with tofacitinib. These receptors all stem from a human donor with alopecia areata.

This sequence joins TRBV6-1 and TRBJ1-2, with TRBD1 identical over 9 bases. Germline V CDR1 and CDR2: MNHNS, SASEGT. With V trimmed by 7 bases and J by 5 bases, 11 bases remained unmatched. The CDR3 has 15 amino acids. CDR3 loop: CASTPRGQGQYGYTF. The CDR3 coding sequence is TGTGCCAGCACCCCAAGAGGACAGGGGCAGTATGGCTACACCTTC.

This clone was picked up a small number of times. CDR3 nucleotide sequence: TGTGCCAGCAGTTGGACAGGGCTGGGCAATGAGCAGTTCTTC. Its translation: CASSWTGLGNEQFF. This rearrangement joins TRBV2 to TRBJ2-1; TRBD1 aligns across 8 bases. The CDR3 has 14 residues. The ends lost 5 bases at V and 6 bases at J; junction bases unmatched: 6. Germline V gene sequence: CDR1 SNHLY, CDR2 FYNNEI.

J is TRBJ1-6 and V is TRBV6-6; no reliable D call. Germline V lookup: CDR1 MNHNY, CDR2 SVGAGI (reference sequence). Trimming left V 6 bases short and J 6 bases short, with 12 bases between. This CDR3 spans 14 amino acids. The CDR3 DNA follows: TGTGCCAGCAGGGTCCACCCGAGTAATTCACCCCTCCACTTT. It encodes CASRVHPSNSPLHF.

This chain links TRBV25-1 with TRBJ1-2, with D unresolved. Trimming removed 5 bases at V and 2 bases at J, with 9 bases between. Germline CDR1 MGHDK, CDR2 SYGVNS. This CDR3 is 13 amino acids long. CDR3 sequence: CASSLGNNYGYTF. For the CDR3, the DNA is TGTGCCAGCAGTCTTGGGAACAACTATGGCTACACCTTC.